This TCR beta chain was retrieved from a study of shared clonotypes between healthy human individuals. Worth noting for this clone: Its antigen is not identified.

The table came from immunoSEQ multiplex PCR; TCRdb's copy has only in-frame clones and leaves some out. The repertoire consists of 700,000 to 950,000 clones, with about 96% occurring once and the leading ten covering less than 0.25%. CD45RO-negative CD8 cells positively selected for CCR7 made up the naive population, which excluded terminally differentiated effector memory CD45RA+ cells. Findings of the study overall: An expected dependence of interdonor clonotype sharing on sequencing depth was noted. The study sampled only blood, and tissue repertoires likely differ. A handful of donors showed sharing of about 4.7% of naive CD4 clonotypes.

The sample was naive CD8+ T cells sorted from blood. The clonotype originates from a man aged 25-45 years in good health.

CDR3 nucleotide sequence: TGTGCCATCGCCGGGACTAGCGGCTACAATGAGCAGTTCTTC. Translation: CAIAGTSGYNEQFF. The chain uses TRBV7-2 and TRBJ2-1, with 11 bases lining up with TRBD2. This CDR3 is 14 amino acids long. With V trimmed by 10 bases and J by 3 bases, 5 bases remained unmatched. From germline, CDR1 is SGHTA and CDR2 FQGNSA.